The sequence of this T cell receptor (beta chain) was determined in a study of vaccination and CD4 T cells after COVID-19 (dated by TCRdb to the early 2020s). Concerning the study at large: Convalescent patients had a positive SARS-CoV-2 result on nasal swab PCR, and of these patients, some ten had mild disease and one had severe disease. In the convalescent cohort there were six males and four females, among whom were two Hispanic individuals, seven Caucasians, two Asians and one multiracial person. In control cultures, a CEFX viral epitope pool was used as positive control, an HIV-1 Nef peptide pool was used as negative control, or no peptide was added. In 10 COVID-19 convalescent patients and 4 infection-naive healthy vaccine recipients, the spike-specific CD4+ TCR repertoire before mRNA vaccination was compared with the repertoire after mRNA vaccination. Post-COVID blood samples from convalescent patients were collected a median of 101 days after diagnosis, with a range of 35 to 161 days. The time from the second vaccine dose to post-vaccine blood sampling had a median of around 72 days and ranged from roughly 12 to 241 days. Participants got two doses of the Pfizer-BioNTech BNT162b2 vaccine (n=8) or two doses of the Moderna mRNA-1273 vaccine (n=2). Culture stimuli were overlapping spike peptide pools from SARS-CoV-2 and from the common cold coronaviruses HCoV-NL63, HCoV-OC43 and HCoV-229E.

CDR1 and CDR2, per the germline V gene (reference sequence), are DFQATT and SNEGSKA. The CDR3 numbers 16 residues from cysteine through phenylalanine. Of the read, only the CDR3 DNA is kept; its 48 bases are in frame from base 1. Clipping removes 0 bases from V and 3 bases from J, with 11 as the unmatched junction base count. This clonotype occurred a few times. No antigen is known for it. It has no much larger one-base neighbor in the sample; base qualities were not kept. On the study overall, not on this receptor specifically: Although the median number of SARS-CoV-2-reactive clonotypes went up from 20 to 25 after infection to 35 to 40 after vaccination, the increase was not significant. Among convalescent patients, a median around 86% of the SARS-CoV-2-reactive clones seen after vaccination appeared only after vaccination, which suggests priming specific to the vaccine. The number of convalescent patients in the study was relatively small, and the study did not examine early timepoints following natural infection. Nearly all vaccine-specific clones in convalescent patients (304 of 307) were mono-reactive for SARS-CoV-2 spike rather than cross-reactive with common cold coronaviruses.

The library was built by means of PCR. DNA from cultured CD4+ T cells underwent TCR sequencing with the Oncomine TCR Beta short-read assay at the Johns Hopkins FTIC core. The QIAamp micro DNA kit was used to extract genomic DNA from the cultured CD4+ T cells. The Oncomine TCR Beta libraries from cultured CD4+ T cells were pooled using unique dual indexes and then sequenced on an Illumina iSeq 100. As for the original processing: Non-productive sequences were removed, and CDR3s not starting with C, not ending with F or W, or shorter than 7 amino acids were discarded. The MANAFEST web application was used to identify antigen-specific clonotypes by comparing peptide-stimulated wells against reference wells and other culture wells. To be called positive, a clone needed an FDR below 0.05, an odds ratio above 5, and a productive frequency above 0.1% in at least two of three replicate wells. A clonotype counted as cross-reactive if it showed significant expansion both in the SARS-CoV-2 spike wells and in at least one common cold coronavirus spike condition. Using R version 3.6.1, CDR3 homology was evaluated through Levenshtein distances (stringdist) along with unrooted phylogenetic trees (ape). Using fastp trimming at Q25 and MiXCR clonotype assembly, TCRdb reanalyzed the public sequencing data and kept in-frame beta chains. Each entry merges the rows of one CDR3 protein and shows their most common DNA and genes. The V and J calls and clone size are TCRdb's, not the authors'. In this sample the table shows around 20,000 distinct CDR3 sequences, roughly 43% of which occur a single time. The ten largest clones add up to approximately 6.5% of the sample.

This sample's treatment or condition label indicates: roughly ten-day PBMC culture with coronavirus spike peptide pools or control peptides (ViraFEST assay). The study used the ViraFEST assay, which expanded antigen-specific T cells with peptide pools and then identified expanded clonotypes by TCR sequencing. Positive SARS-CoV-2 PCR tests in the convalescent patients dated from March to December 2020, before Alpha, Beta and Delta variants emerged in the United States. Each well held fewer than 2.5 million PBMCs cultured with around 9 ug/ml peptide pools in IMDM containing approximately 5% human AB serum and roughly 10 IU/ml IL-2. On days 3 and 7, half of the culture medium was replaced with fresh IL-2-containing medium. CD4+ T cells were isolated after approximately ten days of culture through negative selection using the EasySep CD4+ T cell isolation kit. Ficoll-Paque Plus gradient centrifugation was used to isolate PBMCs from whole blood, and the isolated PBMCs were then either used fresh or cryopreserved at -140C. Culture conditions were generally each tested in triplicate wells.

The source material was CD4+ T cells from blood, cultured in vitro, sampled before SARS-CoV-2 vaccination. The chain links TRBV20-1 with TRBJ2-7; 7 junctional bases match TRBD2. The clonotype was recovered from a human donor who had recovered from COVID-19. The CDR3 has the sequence CSARDRTSKGLYEQYF. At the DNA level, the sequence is TGCAGTGCTAGAGACAGGACTAGTAAGGGACTCTACGAGCAGTACTTC.